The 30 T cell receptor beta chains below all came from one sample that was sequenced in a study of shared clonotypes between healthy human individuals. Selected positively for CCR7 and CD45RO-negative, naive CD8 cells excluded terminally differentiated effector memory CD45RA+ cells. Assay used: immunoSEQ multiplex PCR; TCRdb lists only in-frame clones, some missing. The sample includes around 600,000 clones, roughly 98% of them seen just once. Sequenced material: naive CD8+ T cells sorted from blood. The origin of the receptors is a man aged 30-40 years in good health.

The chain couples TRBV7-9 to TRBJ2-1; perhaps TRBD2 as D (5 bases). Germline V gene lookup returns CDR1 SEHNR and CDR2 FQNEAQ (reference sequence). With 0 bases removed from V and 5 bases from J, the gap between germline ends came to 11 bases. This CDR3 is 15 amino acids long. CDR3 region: CASSLAGAKDNEQFF. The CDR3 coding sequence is TGTGCCAGCAGCTTAGCGGGAGCCAAGGACAATGAGCAGTTCTTC. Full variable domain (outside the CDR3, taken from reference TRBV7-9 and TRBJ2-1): DTGVSQNPRHKITKRGQNVTFRCDPISEHNRLYWYRQTLGQGPEFLTYFQNEAQLEKSRLLSDRFSAERPKGSFSTLEIQRTEQGDSAMYLCASSLAGAKDNEQFFGPGTRLTVL.

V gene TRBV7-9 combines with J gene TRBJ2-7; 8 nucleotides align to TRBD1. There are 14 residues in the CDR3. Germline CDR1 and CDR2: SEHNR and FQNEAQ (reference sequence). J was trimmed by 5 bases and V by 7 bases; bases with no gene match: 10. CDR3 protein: CASKDPGGLNEQYF. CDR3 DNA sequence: TGTGCCAGCAAAGACCCAGGGGGCCTCAACGAGCAGTACTTC.

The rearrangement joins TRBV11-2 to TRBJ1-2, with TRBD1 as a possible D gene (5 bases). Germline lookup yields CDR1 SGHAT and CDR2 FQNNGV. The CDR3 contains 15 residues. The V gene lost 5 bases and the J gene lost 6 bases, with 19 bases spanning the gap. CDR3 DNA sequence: TGTGCCAGCAGCCCACTGGACAACAGAGGGGATGGCTACACCTTC. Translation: CASSPLDNRGDGYTF.

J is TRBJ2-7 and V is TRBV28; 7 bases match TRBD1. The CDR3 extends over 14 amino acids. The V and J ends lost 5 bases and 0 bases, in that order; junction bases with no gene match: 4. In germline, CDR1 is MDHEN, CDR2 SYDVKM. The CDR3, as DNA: TGTGCCAGCAGTCAAACAGGGGCCTCCTACGAGCAGTACTTC. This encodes CASSQTGASYEQYF.

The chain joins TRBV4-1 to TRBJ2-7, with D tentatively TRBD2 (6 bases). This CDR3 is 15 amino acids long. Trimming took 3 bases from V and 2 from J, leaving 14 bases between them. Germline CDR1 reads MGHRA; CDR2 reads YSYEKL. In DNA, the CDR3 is TGCGCCAGCAGCCAGGGGGGAGGACCAGCCTACGAGCAGTACTTC. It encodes CASSQGGGPAYEQYF.

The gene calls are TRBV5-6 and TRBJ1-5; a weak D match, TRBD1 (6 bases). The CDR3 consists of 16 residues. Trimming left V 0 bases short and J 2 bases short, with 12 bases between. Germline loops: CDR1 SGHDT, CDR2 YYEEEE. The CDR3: CASSLAGGYGNQPQHF. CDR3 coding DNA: TGTGCCAGCAGCTTGGCGGGGGGCTATGGCAATCAGCCCCAGCATTTT. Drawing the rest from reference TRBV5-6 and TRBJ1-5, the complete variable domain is DAGVTQSPTHLIKTRGQQVTLRCSPKSGHDTVSWYQQALGQGPQFIFQYYEEEERQRGNFPDRFSGHQFPNYSSELNVNALLLGDSALYLCASSLAGGYGNQPQHFGDGTRLSIL.

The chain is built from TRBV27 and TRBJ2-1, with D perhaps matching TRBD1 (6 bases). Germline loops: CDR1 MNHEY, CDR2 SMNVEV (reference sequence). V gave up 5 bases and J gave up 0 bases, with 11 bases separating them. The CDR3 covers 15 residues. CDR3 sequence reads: CASSTQGPSYNEQFF. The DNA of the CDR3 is TGTGCCAGCAGTACACAGGGACCCTCCTACAATGAGCAGTTCTTC.

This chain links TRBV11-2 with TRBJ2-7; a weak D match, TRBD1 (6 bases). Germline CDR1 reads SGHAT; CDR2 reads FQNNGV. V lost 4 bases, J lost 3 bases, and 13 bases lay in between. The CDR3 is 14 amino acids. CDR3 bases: TGTGCCAGCAGCTCCTGGACAGTGGACTACGAGCAGTACTTC. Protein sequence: CASSSWTVDYEQYF.

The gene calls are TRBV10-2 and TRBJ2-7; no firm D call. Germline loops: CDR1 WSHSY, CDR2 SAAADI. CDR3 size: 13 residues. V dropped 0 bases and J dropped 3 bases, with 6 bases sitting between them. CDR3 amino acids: CASSESSVYEQYF. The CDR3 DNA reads TGCGCCAGCAGTGAGTCAAGTGTCTACGAGCAGTACTTC.

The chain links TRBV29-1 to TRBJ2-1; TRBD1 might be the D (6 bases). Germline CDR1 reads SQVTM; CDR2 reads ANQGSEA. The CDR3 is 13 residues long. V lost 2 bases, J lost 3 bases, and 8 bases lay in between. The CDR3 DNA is TGCAGCGTTGAACTGGACAGCTACAATGAGCAGTTCTTC. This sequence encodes CSVELDSYNEQFF.

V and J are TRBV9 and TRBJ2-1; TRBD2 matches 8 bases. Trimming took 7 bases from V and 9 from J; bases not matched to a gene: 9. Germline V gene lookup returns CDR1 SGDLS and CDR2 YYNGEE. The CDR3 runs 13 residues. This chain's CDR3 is CASGTGLAGEQFF. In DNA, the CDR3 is TGTGCCAGCGGAACAGGCCTAGCGGGTGAGCAGTTCTTC.

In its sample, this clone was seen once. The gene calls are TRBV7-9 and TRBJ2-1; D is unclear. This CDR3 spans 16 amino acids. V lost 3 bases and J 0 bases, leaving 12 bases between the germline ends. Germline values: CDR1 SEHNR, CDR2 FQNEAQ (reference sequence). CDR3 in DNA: TGTGCCAGCAGCTTTGGCCCCGCTAGCTCCTACAATGAGCAGTTCTTC. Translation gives CASSFGPASSYNEQFF.

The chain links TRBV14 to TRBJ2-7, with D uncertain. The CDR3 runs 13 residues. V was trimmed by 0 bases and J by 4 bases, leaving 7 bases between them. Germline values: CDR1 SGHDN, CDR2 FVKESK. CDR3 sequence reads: CASSQDWGYEQYF. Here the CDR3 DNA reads TGTGCCAGCAGCCAAGATTGGGGATACGAGCAGTACTTC.

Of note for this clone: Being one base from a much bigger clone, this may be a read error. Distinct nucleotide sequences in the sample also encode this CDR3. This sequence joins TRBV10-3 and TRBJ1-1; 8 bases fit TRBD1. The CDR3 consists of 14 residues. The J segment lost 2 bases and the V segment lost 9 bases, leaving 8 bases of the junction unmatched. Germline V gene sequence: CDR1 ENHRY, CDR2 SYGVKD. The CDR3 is CAMDTGTGNTEAFF. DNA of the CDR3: TGTGCCATGGATACCGGGACAGGAAACACTGAAGCTTTCTTT.

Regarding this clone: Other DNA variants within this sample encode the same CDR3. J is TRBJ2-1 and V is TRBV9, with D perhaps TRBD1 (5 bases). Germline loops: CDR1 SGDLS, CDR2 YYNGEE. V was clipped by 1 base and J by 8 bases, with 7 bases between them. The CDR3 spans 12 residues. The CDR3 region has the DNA TGTGCCAGCAGCGTAAGGGGCGATGAGCAGTTCTTC. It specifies CASSVRGDEQFF.

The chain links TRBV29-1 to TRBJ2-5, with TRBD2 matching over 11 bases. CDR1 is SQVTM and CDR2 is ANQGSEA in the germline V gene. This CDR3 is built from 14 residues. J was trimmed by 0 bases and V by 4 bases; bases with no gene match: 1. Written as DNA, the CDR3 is TGCAGCGTTGGACTAGCGGGGCACCAAGAGACCCAGTACTTC. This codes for CSVGLAGHQETQYF.

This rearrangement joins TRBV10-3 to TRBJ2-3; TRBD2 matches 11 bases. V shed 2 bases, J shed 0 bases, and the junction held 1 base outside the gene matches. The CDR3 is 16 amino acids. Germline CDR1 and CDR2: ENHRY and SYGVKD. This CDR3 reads CAISEASGRSTDTQYF. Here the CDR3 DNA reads TGTGCCATCAGTGAGGCTAGCGGGAGGAGCACAGATACGCAGTATTTT.

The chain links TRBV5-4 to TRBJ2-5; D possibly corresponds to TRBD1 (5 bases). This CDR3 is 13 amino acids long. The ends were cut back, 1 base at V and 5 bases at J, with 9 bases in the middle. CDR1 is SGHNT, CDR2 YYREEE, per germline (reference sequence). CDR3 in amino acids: CASSLSGRETQYF. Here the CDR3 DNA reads TGTGCCAGCAGCTTGTCAGGGCGGGAGACCCAGTACTTC.

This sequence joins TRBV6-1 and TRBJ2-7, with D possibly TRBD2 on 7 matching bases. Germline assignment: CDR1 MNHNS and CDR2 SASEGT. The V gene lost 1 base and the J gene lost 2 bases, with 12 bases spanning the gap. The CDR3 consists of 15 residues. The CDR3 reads CASSEGGGAPYEQYF. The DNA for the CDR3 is TGTGCCAGCAGTGAAGGGGGGGGCGCCCCCTACGAGCAGTACTTC.

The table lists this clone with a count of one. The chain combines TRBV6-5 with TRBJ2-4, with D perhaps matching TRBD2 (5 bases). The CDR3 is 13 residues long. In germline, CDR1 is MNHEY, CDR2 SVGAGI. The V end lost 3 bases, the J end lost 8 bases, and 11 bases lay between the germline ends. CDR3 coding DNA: TGTGCCAGCAGTTATACAGCCGGGGACATTCAGTACTTC. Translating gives CASSYTAGDIQYF.

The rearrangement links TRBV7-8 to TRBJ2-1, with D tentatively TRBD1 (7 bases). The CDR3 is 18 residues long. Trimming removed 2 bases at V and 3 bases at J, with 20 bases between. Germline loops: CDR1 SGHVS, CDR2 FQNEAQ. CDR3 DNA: TGTGCCAGCAGCTTATCAGGGGGGCGGCTCTATCGCTACAATGAGCAGTTCTTC. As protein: CASSLSGGRLYRYNEQFF.

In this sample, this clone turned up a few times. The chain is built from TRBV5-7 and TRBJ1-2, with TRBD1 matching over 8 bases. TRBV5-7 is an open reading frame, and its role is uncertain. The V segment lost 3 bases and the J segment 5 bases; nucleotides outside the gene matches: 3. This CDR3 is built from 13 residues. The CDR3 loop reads CASSSGGRYGYTF. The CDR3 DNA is TGTGCCAGCAGCTCAGGGGGCAGGTATGGCTACACCTTC.

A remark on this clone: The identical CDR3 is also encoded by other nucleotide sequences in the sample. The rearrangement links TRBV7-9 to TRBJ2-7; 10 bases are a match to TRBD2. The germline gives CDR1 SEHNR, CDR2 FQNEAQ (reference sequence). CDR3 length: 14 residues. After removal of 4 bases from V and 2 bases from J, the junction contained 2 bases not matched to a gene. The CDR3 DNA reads TGTGCCAGCAGCTCTGGGACTAGCGCCTACGAGCAGTACTTC. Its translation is CASSSGTSAYEQYF.

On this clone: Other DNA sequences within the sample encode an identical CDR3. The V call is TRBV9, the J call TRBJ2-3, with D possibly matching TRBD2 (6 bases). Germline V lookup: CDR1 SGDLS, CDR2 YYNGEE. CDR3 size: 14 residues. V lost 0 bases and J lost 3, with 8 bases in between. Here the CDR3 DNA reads TGTGCCAGCAGCGTAGCGGGAGCGACAGATACGCAGTATTTT. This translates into CASSVAGATDTQYF.

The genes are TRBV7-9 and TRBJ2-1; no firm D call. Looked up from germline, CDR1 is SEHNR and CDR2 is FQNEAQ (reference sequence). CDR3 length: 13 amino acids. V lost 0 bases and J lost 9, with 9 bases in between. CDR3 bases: TGTGCCAGCAGCTTAGCGCTAGGGATTGAGCAGTTCTTC. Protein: CASSLALGIEQFF.

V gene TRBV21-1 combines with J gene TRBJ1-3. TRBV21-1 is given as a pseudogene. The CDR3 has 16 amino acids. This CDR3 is CASSSGIGGSGNTIYF. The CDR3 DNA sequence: TGTGCCAGCAGCAGTGGGATAGGAGGGTCTGGAAACACCATATATTTT.

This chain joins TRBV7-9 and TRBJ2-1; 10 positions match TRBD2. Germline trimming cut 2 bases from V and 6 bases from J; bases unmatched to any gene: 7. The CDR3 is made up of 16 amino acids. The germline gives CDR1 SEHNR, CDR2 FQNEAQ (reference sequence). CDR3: CASSLIRTSGINEQFF. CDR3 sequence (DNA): TGTGCCAGCAGCTTAATTAGGACTAGCGGAATCAATGAGCAGTTCTTC. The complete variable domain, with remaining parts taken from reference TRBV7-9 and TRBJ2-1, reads DTGVSQNPRHKITKRGQNVTFRCDPISEHNRLYWYRQTLGQGPEFLTYFQNEAQLEKSRLLSDRFSAERPKGSFSTLEIQRTEQGDSAMYLCASSLIRTSGINEQFFGPGTRLTVL.

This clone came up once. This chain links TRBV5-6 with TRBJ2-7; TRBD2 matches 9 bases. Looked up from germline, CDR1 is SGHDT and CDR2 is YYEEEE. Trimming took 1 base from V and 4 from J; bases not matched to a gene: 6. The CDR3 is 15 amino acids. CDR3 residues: CASSLWLAGPYEQYF. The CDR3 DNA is TGTGCCAGCAGCTTGTGGCTAGCGGGACCATACGAGCAGTACTTC. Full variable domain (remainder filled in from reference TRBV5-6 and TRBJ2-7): DAGVTQSPTHLIKTRGQQVTLRCSPKSGHDTVSWYQQALGQGPQFIFQYYEEEERQRGNFPDRFSGHQFPNYSSELNVNALLLGDSALYLCASSLWLAGPYEQYFGPGTRLTVT.

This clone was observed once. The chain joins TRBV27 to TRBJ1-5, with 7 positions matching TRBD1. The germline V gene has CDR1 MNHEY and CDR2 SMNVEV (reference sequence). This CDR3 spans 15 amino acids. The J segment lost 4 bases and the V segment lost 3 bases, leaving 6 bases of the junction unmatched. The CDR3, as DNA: TGTGCCAGCAGTTTTTATCGGGACAGTAATCAGCCCCAGCATTTT. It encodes CASSFYRDSNQPQHF.

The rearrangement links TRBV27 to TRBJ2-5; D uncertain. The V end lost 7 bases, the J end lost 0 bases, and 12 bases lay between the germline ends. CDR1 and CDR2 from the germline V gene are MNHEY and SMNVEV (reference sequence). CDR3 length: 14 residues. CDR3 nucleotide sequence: TGTGCCAGCAAGACGAGCTGGAACCAAGAGACCCAGTACTTC. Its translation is CASKTSWNQETQYF.